The clone carrying this TCR beta chain was observed many times. Its antigen remains unknown. The CDR3 runs to 15 residues. V was shortened by 4 bases and J by 6 bases, with 16 bases between the two germline ends. Germline V gene sequence: CDR1 LGHNA, CDR2 YSLEER. The entry originates in a study of human CD8 memory T cell subsets. Total CD8+ T cells underwent enrichment via negative magnetic separation. Libraries for TCR beta were constructed using UMI-labeled 5' RACE. Via MiXCR, TCRdb re-called the 5' RACE reads, giving one row per CDR3 protein. The sample consists of 8,300 or so distinct CDR3 sequences, 3% to 5% of them appearing once. Notes on the study in general: Diversity in stem-like memory and precursor exhausted T cells was similarly high, unlike effector memory cells.

The clonotype comes from a human donor in good health. V and J are TRBV4-3 and TRBJ2-1; possible D gene TRBD2, 6 bases. Sample: CD8+ T cells from PBMCs. CDR3 DNA sequence: TGCGCCAGCAGCCCTGGAGCGGGTTTGGGCAATGAGCAGTTCTTC. Residues: CASSPGAGLGNEQFF.